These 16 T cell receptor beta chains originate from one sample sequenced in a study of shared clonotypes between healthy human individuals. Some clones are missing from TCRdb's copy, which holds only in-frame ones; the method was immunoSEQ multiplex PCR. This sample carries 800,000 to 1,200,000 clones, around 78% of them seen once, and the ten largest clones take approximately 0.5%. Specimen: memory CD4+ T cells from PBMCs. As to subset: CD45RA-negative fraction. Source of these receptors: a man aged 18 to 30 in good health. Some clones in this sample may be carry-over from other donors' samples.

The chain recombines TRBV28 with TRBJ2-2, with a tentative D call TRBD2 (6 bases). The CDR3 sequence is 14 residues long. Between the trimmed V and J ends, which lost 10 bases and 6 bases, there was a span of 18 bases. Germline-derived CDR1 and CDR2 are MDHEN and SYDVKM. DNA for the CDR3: TGTGCCACAGCGTCCGGGACTCTCCCCGGGGAGCTGTTTTTT. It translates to CATASGTLPGELFF. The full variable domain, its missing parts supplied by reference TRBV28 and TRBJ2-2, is DVKVTQSSRYLVKRTGEKVFLECVQDMDHENMFWYRQDPGLGLRLIYFSYDVKMKEKGDIPEGYSVSREKKERFSLILESASTNQTSMYLCATASGTLPGELFFGEGSRLTVL.

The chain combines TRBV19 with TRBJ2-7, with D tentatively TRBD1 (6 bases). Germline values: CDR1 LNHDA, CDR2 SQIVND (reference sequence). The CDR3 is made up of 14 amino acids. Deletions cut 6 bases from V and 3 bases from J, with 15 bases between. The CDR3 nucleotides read TGTGCCAGTAGCCCTCAGGGGTTCTACTACGAGCAGTACTTC. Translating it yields CASSPQGFYYEQYF.

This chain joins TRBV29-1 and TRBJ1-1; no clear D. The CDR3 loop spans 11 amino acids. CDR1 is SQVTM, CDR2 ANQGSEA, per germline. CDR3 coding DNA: TGCGGATGTGGATTGGACACTGAAGCTTTCTTT. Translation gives CGCGLDTEAFF.

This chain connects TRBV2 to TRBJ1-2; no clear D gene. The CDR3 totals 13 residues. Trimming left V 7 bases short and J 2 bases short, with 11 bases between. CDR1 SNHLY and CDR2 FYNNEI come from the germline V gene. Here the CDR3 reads CASNPGTNYGYTF. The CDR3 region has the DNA TGTGCCAGCAACCCGGGAACGAACTATGGCTACACCTTC.

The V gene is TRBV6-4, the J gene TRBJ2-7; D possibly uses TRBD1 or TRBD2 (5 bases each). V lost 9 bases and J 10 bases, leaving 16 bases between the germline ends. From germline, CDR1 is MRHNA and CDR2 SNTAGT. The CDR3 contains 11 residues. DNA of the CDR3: TGTGCCAGTTTTTGGGTCCGGGACCAGTACTTC. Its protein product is CASFWVRDQYF.

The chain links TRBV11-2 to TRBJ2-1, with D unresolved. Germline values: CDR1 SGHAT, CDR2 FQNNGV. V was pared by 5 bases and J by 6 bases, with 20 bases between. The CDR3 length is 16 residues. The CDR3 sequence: CASSTGPSLLANEQFF. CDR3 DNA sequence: TGTGCCAGCAGCACCGGGCCTTCCCTCTTGGCCAATGAGCAGTTCTTC.

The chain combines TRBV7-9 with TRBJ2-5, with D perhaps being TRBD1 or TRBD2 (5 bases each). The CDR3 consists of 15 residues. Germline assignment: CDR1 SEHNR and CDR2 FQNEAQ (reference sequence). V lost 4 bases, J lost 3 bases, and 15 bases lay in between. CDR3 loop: CASSSRDGLEETQYF. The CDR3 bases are TGTGCCAGCAGCTCCAGGGACGGACTGGAAGAGACCCAGTACTTC.

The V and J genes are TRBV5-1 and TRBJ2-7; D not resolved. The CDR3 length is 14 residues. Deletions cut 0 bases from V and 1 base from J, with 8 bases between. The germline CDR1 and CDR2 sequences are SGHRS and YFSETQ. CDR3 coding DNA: TGCGCCAGCAGCTTGGAACGGTCTTCCTACGAGCAGTACTTC. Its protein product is CASSLERSSYEQYF.

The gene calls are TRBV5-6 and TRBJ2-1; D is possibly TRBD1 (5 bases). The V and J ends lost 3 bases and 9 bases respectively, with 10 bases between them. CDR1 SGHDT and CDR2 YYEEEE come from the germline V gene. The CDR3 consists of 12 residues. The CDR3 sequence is CASSWGTREQFF. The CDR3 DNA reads TGTGCCAGCAGCTGGGGCACGCGTGAGCAGTTCTTC.

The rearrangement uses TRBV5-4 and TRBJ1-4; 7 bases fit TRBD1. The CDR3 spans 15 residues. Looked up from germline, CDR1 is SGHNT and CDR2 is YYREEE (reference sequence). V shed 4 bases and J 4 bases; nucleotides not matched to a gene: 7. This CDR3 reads CASSPRTGLNEKLFF. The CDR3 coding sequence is TGTGCCAGCAGCCCAAGGACAGGACTTAATGAAAAACTGTTTTTT.

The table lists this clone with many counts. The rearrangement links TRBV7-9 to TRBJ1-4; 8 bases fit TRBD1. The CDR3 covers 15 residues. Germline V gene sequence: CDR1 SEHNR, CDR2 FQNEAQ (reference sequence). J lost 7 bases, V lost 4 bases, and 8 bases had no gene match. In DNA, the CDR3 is TGTGCCAGCAGCTCCAAATCAGGGGGCATTGAAAAACTGTTTTTT. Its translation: CASSSKSGGIEKLFF.

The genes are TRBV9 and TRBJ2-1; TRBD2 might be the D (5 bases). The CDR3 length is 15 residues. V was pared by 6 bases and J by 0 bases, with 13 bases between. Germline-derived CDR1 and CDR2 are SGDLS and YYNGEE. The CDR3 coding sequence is TGTGCCAGCACAGGCTTCGCGGGCTCCTACAATGAGCAGTTCTTC. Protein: CASTGFAGSYNEQFF.

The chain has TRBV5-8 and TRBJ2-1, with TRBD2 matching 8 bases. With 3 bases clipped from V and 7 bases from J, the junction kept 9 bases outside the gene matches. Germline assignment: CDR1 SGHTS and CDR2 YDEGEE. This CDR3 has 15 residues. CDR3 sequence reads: CASSSWAGGMNEQFF. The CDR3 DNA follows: TGTGCCAGCAGCTCCTGGGCGGGAGGAATGAATGAGCAGTTCTTC.

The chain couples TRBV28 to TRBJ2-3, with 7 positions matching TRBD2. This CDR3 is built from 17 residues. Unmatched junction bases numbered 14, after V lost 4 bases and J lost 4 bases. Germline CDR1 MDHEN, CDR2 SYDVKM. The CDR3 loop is CASSSPPGRERADTQYF. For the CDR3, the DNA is TGTGCCAGCAGTTCCCCCCCGGGGCGGGAGAGGGCAGATACGCAGTATTTT.

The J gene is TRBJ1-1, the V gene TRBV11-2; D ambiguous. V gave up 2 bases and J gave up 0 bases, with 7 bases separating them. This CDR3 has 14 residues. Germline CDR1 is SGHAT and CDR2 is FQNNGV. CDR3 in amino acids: CASSLISVNTEAFF. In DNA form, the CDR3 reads TGTGCCAGCAGCTTAATTTCGGTGAACACTGAAGCTTTCTTT.

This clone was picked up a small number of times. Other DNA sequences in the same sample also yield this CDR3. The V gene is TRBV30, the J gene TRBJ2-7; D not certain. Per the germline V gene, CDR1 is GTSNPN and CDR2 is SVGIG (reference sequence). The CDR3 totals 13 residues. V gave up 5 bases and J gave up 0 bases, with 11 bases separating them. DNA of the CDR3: TGTGCCTGGGGACGGACGGACTCCTACGAGCAGTACTTC. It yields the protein CAWGRTDSYEQYF.